The TCR beta chain described here comes from a study of OX40 agonist ivuxolimab in advanced cancers. At the level of the study: Hepatocellular carcinoma, melanoma, renal cell or head and neck cancer was diagnosed in the dose-escalation patients.

In germline, CDR1 is DFQATT, CDR2 SNEGSKA (reference sequence). Trimming left V 7 bases short and J 6 bases short, with 3 bases between. The CDR3 length is 8 residues. Assay: immunoSEQ multiplex PCR; the TCRdb copy retains only in-frame clones and omits some. The table lists some 25,000 clones, over 70% of them singletons. Here the sequenced sample was CD4+ or CD8+ T cells sorted from blood, taken in a trial of the OX40 agonist ivuxolimab. The clonotype comes from an adult with an advanced solid tumor such as melanoma, head and neck, liver or kidney cancer. The chain recombines TRBV20-1 with TRBJ1-2; D is ambiguous. CDR3 sequence (DNA): TGCAGTGTAAATGGCTACACCTTC. This encodes CSVNGYTF.